In this sample, the clone carrying this T cell receptor (beta chain) turned up once. This sample was taken from a study of blood T cell repertoires in COVID-19. Study-wide background: Acute and convalescent COVID-19 samples came from the United States, Italy and Spain. T cells, B-cell-depleted T cells, or PBMCs supplied cDNA or gDNA.

In the source study's methods: Cell counts per sample came from amplifying reference gene primers. Profiling relied on immunoSEQ multiplex PCR, and the TCRdb table lists in-frame clones only, not all of them. V and J calls plus clone size are reproduced from that table; the DNA served to infer D and trimming. The data hold some 140,000 clones, with around 73% observed a single time. The germline gives CDR1 MNHEY, CDR2 SMNVEV (reference sequence). V shed 6 bases and J shed 1 base, with 12 bases lying between them. The CDR3 extends over 14 amino acids. V is TRBV27 and J is TRBJ1-1, with TRBD1 as a possible D gene (6 bases). The sequenced sample was peripheral blood. This TCR came from a man aged 55 to 70 who had recovered from COVID-19. CDR3 in DNA: TGTGCCAGCAGGGAGGGGGGGGAGAACACTGAAGCTTTCTTT. Protein product: CASREGGENTEAFF.